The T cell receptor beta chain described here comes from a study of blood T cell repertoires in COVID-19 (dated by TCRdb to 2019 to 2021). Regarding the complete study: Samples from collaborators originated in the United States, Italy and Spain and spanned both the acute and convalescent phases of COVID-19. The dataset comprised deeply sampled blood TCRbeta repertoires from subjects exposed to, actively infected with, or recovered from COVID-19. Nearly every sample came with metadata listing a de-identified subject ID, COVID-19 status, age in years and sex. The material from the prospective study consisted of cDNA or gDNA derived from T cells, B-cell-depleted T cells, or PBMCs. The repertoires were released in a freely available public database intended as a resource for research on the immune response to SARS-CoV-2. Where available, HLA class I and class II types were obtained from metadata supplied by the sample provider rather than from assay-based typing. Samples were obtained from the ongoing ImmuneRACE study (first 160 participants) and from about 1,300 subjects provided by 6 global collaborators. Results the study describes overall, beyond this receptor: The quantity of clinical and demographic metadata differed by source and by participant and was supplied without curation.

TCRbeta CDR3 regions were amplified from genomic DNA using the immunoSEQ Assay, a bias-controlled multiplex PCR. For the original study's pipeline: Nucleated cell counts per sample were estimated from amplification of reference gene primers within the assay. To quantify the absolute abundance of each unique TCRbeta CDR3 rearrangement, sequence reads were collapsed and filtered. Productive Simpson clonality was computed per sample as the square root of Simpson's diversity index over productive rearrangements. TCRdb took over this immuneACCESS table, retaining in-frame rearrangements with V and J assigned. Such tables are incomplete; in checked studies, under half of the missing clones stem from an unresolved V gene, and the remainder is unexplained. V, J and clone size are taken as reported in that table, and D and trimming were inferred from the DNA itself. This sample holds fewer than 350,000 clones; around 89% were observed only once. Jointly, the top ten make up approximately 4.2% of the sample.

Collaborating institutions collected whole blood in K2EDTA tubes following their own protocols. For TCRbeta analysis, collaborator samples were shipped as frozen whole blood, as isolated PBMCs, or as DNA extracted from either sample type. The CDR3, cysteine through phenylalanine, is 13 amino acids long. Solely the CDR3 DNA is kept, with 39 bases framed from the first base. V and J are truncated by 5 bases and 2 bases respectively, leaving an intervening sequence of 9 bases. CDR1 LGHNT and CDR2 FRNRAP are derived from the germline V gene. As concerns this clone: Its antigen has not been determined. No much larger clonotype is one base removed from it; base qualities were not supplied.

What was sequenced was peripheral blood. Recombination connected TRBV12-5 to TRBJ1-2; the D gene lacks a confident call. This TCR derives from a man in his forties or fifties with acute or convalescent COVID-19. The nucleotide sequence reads TGTGCTAGTGGTCCGGAGTCGAACTATGGCTACACCTTC. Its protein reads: CASGPESNYGYTF. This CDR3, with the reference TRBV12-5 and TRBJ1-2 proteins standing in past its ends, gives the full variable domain DARVTQTPRHKVTEMGQEVTMRCQPILGHNTVFWYRQTMMQGLELLAYFRNRAPLDDSGMPKDRFSAEMPDATLATLKIQPSEPRDSAVYFCASGPESNYGYTFGSGTRLTVV.